This T cell receptor (beta chain) was found in a study of cytomegalovirus exposure and HLA in healthy donors. Unrecorded immune exposure was likely among donors, who were nominally healthy when sampled. On this clone itself: At one boundary the junction diverges from the germline segment, which might be a read error.

The PCR used 60 Vbeta and 13 Jbeta primers. Repertoires were generated with immunoSEQ multiplex PCR, while TCRdb's copy carries only in-frame clones and drops some. The sample features around 140,000 clones, with approximately 1% in its top ten. CDR3 length: 15 residues. The V gene's germline CDR1 is SSHAT and CDR2 FNYEAQ (reference sequence). This chain links TRBV7-7 with TRBJ2-5; TRBD2 agrees at 8 bases. The sample taken for sequencing was PBMCs. The sequence derives from a male donor in good health and CMV-seronegative. Here the CDR3 DNA reads TGTGCTAGCAGCTTATCCGGGGGGGTCCAAGAGACCCAGTACTTC. It yields the protein CASSLSGGVQETQYF.